These 7 T cell receptor beta chains originate from one sample sequenced in a study of T cells in Graves' hyperthyroidism and ophthalmopathy. RNA transcripts provided the source from which TCR beta CDR3 regions were amplified. In the first-round RT-PCR of the TCR CDR3, the HTBI primer set was used. TCRdb recomputed calls from the multiplex PCR reads with MiXCR, one row per CDR3 protein. Of 340,000 or so distinct CDR3 sequences in the sample, roughly 15% were seen once. The sequenced sample consisted of blood. Receptor source: a man aged 25 to 45 with Graves' hyperthyroidism.

On this clonotype: It may be a read error: a sequence one base away is much more abundant. The CDR3 does not close with the conserved phenylalanine or tryptophan, likely indicating a read error. J is TRBJ2-7 and V is TRBV7-9; maybe TRBD2 (6 bases). V was pared by 5 bases and J by 0 bases, with 8 bases between. The CDR3 extends over 13 amino acids. Germline V gives CDR1 SEHNR, CDR2 FQNEAQ (reference sequence). The CDR3: CASSAGLSYEQYL. The CDR3 DNA sequence: TGTGCCAGCAGCGCGGGACTCTCCTACGAGCAGTACCTC.

This chain uses TRBV7-6 with TRBJ2-7; 8 bases fit TRBD1. CDR1 and CDR2 from the germline V gene are SGHVS and FNYEAQ. With V trimmed by 5 bases and J by 7 bases, 7 bases remained unmatched. This CDR3 contains 13 residues. The CDR3 DNA reads as TGTGCCAGCAGCCCGGACAGGGTTGGAGAGCAGTACTTC. Translation gives CASSPDRVGEQYF.

V usage is TRBV5-1 and J usage is TRBJ1-3, with 8 bases matching TRBD1. Looked up from germline, CDR1 is SGHRS and CDR2 is YFSETQ. Trimming took 3 bases from V and 5 from J; bases not matched to a gene: 7. CDR3 length equals 15 residues. The CDR3 sequence is CASSSNRGIRNTIYF. CDR3 DNA: TGCGCCAGCAGCTCGAACAGGGGGATCAGAAACACCATATATTTT.

This clonotype was counted between two and nine times. The V call is TRBV4-2, the J call TRBJ1-5; D unresolved. The CDR3 spans 15 residues. V lost 3 bases and J 4 bases, leaving 13 bases between the germline ends. Germline V gene sequence: CDR1 LGHNA, CDR2 YNFKEQ. The CDR3 reads CASSHRPARNQPQHF. As DNA, the CDR3 is TGTGCCAGCAGCCACCGGCCGGCCAGAAATCAGCCCCAGCATTTT.

This clonotype has at least ten counts. The V and J genes are TRBV30 and TRBJ1-1, with TRBD1 identical over 7 bases. CDR1 and CDR2 from the germline V gene are GTSNPN and SVGIG (reference sequence). The CDR3 loop spans 15 amino acids. Trimming took 0 bases from V and 0 from J; bases not matched to a gene: 4. The CDR3 reads CAWSVLGQLNTEAFF. The CDR3 DNA is TGTGCCTGGAGTGTATTGGGACAGCTGAACACTGAAGCTTTCTTT.

The DNA of the CDR3 is TGTGCCAGCAGCCTTACCGGGACTTCGAACACCGGGGAGCTGTTTTTT. As protein: CASSLTGTSNTGELFF. V usage is TRBV5-5 and J usage is TRBJ2-2, with D tentatively TRBD2 (6 bases). This CDR3 comprises 16 residues. Germline CDR1 is SGHKS and CDR2 is YYEKEE (reference sequence). Trimming left V 4 bases short and J 0 bases short, with 13 bases between.

In its sample, this clonotype was seen many times. This chain connects TRBV2 to TRBJ2-4; D ambiguous. Germline loops: CDR1 SNHLY, CDR2 FYNNEI. The CDR3 runs to 12 residues. Trimming pared 6 bases from V and 10 bases from J, leaving 13 bases between. The CDR3 DNA is TGTGCCAGCAGATTTAGCCTTGAAATTCAGTACTTC. Its translation is CASRFSLEIQYF. Using reference TRBV2 and TRBJ2-4 for the parts outside the CDR3, the full variable domain is EPEVTQTPSHQVTQMGQEVILRCVPISNHLYFYWYRQILGQKVEFLVSFYNNEISEKSEIFDDQFSVERPDGSNFTLKIRSTKLEDSAMYFCASRFSLEIQYFGAGTRLSVL.